Each of the 32 T cell receptor beta chains below was sequenced from the same sample in a study of prognosis after radiotherapy for stage I lung cancer. CDR3 of TCR beta was amplified from genomic DNA via a two-round multiplex PCR. Primers were specific to each TRBV and TRBJ gene in first-round PCR. TCRdb itself ran the multiplex PCR reads through MiXCR, one entry per CDR3 protein. The repertoire holds some 15,000 distinct CDR3 sequences, with around three fifths as singletons. Sequenced material: PBMCs, taken before or after stereotactic body radiation therapy (not recorded which). The receptors here all came from a donor at least 50 years old with non-small cell lung cancer.

The chain joins TRBV9 to TRBJ2-3; 9 positions agree with TRBD2. CDR3 length: 15 amino acids. With 0 bases clipped from V and 7 bases from J, the junction kept 6 bases outside the gene matches. The germline CDR1 and CDR2 sequences are SGDLS and YYNGEE. The CDR3 DNA reads TGTGCCAGCAGCGTAGCAACGACTAGCGGCAATACGCAGTATTTT. Translated: CASSVATTSGNTQYF.

As to this clonotype: A much more abundant neighbour one base away suggests this may be a read error. This sequence joins TRBV10-2 and TRBJ2-5, with a tentative D call TRBD2 (5 bases). Trimming pared 1 base from V and 3 bases from J, leaving 15 bases between. The CDR3 runs to 16 residues. Germline values: CDR1 WSHSY, CDR2 SAAADI. CDR3 bases: TGCGCCAGCAGTGAGTTTCGGACTGGCGGCGAAGAGACCCAGTACTTC. As protein: CASSEFRTGGEETQYF.

The chain is built from TRBV20-1 and TRBJ2-1; 7 nucleotides align to TRBD2. J was trimmed by 8 bases and V by 0 bases; bases with no gene match: 4. This CDR3 contains 13 residues. Germline assignment: CDR1 DFQATT and CDR2 SNEGSKA (reference sequence). CDR3 region: CSARERELYEQFF. The CDR3 region has the DNA TGCAGTGCTAGAGAGCGGGAGTTGTATGAGCAGTTCTTC.

The rearrangement uses TRBV11-3 and TRBJ2-2; the match to TRBD1 covers 7 bases. The CDR3 totals 16 residues. From germline, CDR1 is SGHNT and CDR2 YENEEA. The trim removed 5 bases at V and 0 bases at J, leaving 6 bases unmatched. In DNA, the CDR3 is TGTGCCAGCAGCCCAGGGACAGACCCGAACACCGGGGAGCTGTTTTTT. This translates into CASSPGTDPNTGELFF.

V and J are TRBV14 and TRBJ2-3; D is ambiguous. The V end was cut by 4 bases, the J end by 4 bases, with 15 bases between. There are 15 residues in the CDR3. Germline values: CDR1 SGHDN, CDR2 FVKESK. CDR3 bases: TGTGCCAGCAGCCCCATCTGGAGTTTTGCAGATACGCAGTATTTT. This gives the protein CASSPIWSFADTQYF.

CDR3 in DNA: TGTGCCAGCAGTTACCTCCCGGGACAGAGGAACACTGAAGCTTTCTTT. Translated: CASSYLPGQRNTEAFF. This rearrangement joins TRBV6-5 to TRBJ1-1; TRBD1 aligns across 7 bases. Germline V lookup: CDR1 MNHEY, CDR2 SVGAGI. The CDR3 contains 16 residues. J was trimmed by 1 base and V by 2 bases; bases with no gene match: 7.

Notes on this clonotype: This likely came from a read error, as a far larger clone is one base away. The V call is TRBV11-2, the J call TRBJ2-2; the D is unclear. Germline CDR1 reads SGHAT; CDR2 reads FQNNGV. CDR3 length: 12 amino acids. The ends were cut back, 6 bases at V and 7 bases at J, with 9 bases in the middle. This CDR3 is CASSYRHGELFF. The CDR3 region has the DNA TGTGCCAGCAGTTACCGTCACGGGGAGCTGTTTTTT.

This clonotype appeared many times. V usage is TRBV6-1 and J usage is TRBJ2-7; the D gene is possibly TRBD1 (6 bases). Germline V CDR1 and CDR2: MNHNS, SASEGT. Trimming pared 8 bases from V and 2 bases from J, leaving 19 bases between. The CDR3 covers 15 residues. The CDR3, as DNA: TGTGCCAGCGTCGGTCTGGGGGCCGGCCCCTACGAGCAGTACTTC. Translated: CASVGLGAGPYEQYF.

The chain is built from TRBV10-3 and TRBJ2-2; TRBD1 matches 7 bases. The CDR3 spans 14 residues. From germline, CDR1 is ENHRY and CDR2 SYGVKD. With V trimmed by 4 bases and J by 2 bases, 1 base remained unmatched. This CDR3 reads CAISAGGNTGELFF. The CDR3 DNA sequence: TGTGCCATCAGTGCAGGGGGTAACACCGGGGAGCTGTTTTTT.

This clonotype turned up a few times. An end of the junction does not agree with germline; a read error may underlie this. V is TRBV6-4 and J is TRBJ2-7, with a possible D match to TRBD1 (6 bases). Germline CDR1 MRHNA, CDR2 SNTAGT. The CDR3 spans 14 residues. The CDR3 sequence is CASSYGQNIYGQYF. CDR3 sequence (DNA): TGTGCCAGCAGTTACGGACAGAATATATACGGGCAGTACTTC.

The V and J genes are TRBV9 and TRBJ2-7; D is perhaps TRBD1 (5 bases). Germline values: CDR1 SGDLS, CDR2 YYNGEE. V was cut by 0 bases and J by 4 bases, with 11 bases left in between. This CDR3 spans 14 amino acids. The CDR3 loop is CASSVASQGYEQYF. The CDR3 DNA is TGTGCCAGCAGCGTAGCTTCCCAGGGATACGAGCAGTACTTC.

As for this clonotype: This sequence is one base from a far larger clone and is likely a read error. The V gene is TRBV6-2 or TRBV6-3, the J gene TRBJ2-7; D might be TRBD2 (7 bases). V was shortened by 5 bases and J by 3 bases, with 14 bases between the two germline ends. This CDR3 is 14 amino acids long. Germline values: CDR1 MNHEY, CDR2 SVGEGT. CDR3 region: CASSESGGSYEQYF. The CDR3 coding sequence is TGTGCCAGCAGTGAATCGGGGGGCAGCTACGAGCAGTACTTC.

This chain links TRBV20-1 with TRBJ2-7; D uncertain. The germline gives CDR1 DFQATT, CDR2 SNEGSKA (reference sequence). Trimming took 5 bases from V and 3 from J, leaving 8 bases between them. This CDR3 has 11 amino acids. The CDR3 region is CSAAYNYEQYF. Written as DNA, the CDR3 is TGCAGTGCTGCGTATAACTACGAGCAGTACTTC.

The chain employs TRBV7-2 and TRBJ2-1; a weak D match, TRBD1 (5 bases). Looked up from germline, CDR1 is SGHTA and CDR2 is FQGNSA. This CDR3 comprises 12 residues. V was pared by 0 bases and J by 12 bases, with 9 bases between. The CDR3 DNA follows: TGTGCCAGCAGCTTAGCTCAGGGTGGGCAGTTCTTC. This sequence encodes CASSLAQGGQFF.

There are many counts of this clonotype. A much larger clonotype is one base distant, so this may be a read error. The V and J genes are TRBV2 and TRBJ2-7; D ambiguous. The CDR3 has 12 residues. CDR1 is SNHLY and CDR2 is FYNNEI in the germline V gene. The DNA of the CDR3 is TGTACCAGCAGTGCGGCTTCCTACGAGCAGTACTTC. Amino acid sequence: CTSSAASYEQYF.

This clonotype was detected many times. The chain couples TRBV30 to TRBJ2-5; TRBD2 matches at 7 bases. The CDR3 is made up of 16 amino acids. Trimming removed 3 bases from V and 1 base from J; junction bases left unmatched: 11. In germline, CDR1 is GTSNPN, CDR2 SVGIG (reference sequence). As DNA, the CDR3 is TGTGCCTGGAGCGGCCGGGGGGAGCGAGGCCAAGAGACCCAGTACTTC. This codes for CAWSGRGERGQETQYF.

In its sample, this clonotype was seen a few times. The rearrangement links TRBV6-1 to TRBJ2-2, with 13 bases lining up with TRBD2. This CDR3 is built from 18 residues. Per the germline V gene, CDR1 is MNHNS and CDR2 is SASEGT. The V and J ends lost 6 bases and 2 bases, in that order; junction bases with no gene match: 9. CDR3 in DNA: TGTGCCAGCAGGTCCGGACTAGCGGGAGCCAAAAACACCGGGGAGCTGTTTTTT. It yields the protein CASRSGLAGAKNTGELFF.

Details on this clonotype: The junction does not match germline at one end; this may be a read error. J is TRBJ2-1 and V is TRBV12-3 or TRBV12-4; D not certain. This CDR3 is built from 9 residues. The CDR3 DNA reads as TGTGCCAGCAGCCCCCTAATGCTCTTC. Its translation: CASSPLMLF.

The V gene is TRBV10-2, the J gene TRBJ2-3; the match to TRBD2 covers 7 bases. Per the germline V gene, CDR1 is WSHSY and CDR2 is SAAADI. Trimming took 7 bases from V and 4 from J; bases not matched to a gene: 11. The CDR3 extends over 15 amino acids. CDR3 nucleotides: TGCGCCAGCACCCTAGCGGAACTTAGCGCAGATACGCAGTATTTT. Residues: CASTLAELSADTQYF.

This clonotype is termed medium-sized. V gene TRBV6-1 combines with J gene TRBJ2-7, with 9 bases that match TRBD2. The V and J ends lost 7 bases and 1 base, in that order; junction bases with no gene match: 5. CDR3 size: 14 residues. Germline CDR1 MNHNS, CDR2 SASEGT. The CDR3 is CASKREEFSYEQYF. CDR3 bases: TGTGCCAGCAAGCGGGAGGAGTTTTCCTACGAGCAGTACTTC.

In its sample, this clonotype was seen many times. The J gene is TRBJ1-1, the V gene TRBV20-1; 10 bases match TRBD1. The CDR3 has 13 amino acids. Trimming took 5 bases from V and 0 from J; bases not matched to a gene: 0. The germline gives CDR1 DFQATT, CDR2 SNEGSKA (reference sequence). DNA of the CDR3: TGCAGTGCTGACAGGGGGCTGAACACTGAAGCTTTCTTT. Its translation: CSADRGLNTEAFF.

In this sample, this clonotype turned up once. The CDR3 end shows no conserved phenylalanine or tryptophan, and so a read error is likely. The gene calls are TRBV27 and TRBJ2-1; D gene ambiguous. CDR1 is MNHEY, CDR2 SMNVEV, per germline (reference sequence). The CDR3 loop spans 15 amino acids. Here the CDR3 DNA reads TGTACCAGCAGTTTGACCGAAGCCGTTTACAATGAGCAGTTCTTA. Its protein is CTSSLTEAVYNEQFL.

In its sample, this clonotype is medium-sized (0.01 to 0.1%). The chain couples TRBV11-2 to TRBJ2-2, with TRBD1 matching over 11 bases. Losses at the gene ends were 5 bases for V and 4 bases for J; bases not matched to a gene: 9. From germline, CDR1 is SGHAT and CDR2 FQNNGV. The CDR3 totals 17 residues. CDR3 bases: TGTGCCAGCAGCCCCACGAGGGACAGGGGGGTCACCGGGGAGCTGTTTTTT. This sequence encodes CASSPTRDRGVTGELFF.

This clonotype occurred many times. J is TRBJ2-5 and V is TRBV12-3 or TRBV12-4, with TRBD1 matching over 10 bases. This CDR3 contains 15 residues. The V and J ends lost 7 bases and 4 bases, in that order; junction bases with no gene match: 9. The CDR3 bases are TGTGCCAGCACCTTGACAGGGGGCTCGTTAGAGACCCAGTACTTC. Its translation: CASTLTGGSLETQYF.

The J gene is TRBJ2-3, the V gene TRBV7-2; D call uncertain. From germline, CDR1 is SGHTA and CDR2 FQGNSA. The V gene lost 1 base and the J gene lost 9 bases, with 11 bases spanning the gap. CDR3 length: 13 amino acids. CDR3 in amino acids: CASSLVYIGTQYF. CDR3 in DNA: TGTGCCAGCAGCTTAGTTTACATTGGCACGCAGTATTTT.

In its sample, this clonotype was seen many times. The chain uses TRBV27 and TRBJ2-3, with D possibly matching TRBD2 (6 bases). Germline values: CDR1 MNHEY, CDR2 SMNVEV (reference sequence). CDR3 length: 14 amino acids. V lost 7 bases and J 4 bases, leaving 15 bases between the germline ends. Written as DNA, the CDR3 is TGTGCCAGCAACCGACTAGTTCAGCCAGATACGCAGTATTTT. This sequence encodes CASNRLVQPDTQYF.

This clonotype was detected only once. The rearrangement links TRBV20-1 to TRBJ2-2, with 7 positions matching TRBD2. Trimming cost V 3 bases and J 5 bases; bases outside gene matches: 9. CDR3 length: 15 amino acids. Germline V lookup: CDR1 DFQATT, CDR2 SNEGSKA (reference sequence). The DNA of the CDR3 is TGCAGTGCTAGGGAAAGCGGGACGTGGACCGGGGAGCTGTTTTTT. It yields the protein CSARESGTWTGELFF.

In the case of this clonotype: At one end the junction does not follow the germline gene, possibly because of a read error. This chain joins TRBV10-3 and TRBJ2-2; D perhaps matches TRBD2 (5 bases). Germline V lookup: CDR1 ENHRY, CDR2 SYGVKD. The CDR3 spans 13 residues. The CDR3 loop is CSISGPASGELFF. CDR3 nucleotides: TGTTCCATCAGTGGACCTGCGTCCGGGGAGCTTTTTTTT.

This clonotype is labeled medium-sized. J is TRBJ1-6 and V is TRBV7-2, with TRBD1 matching over 7 bases. CDR1 SGHTA and CDR2 FQGNSA come from the germline V gene. The junction had 10 bases not matched to a gene; V was cut back by 4 bases and J by 10 bases. The CDR3 is 15 residues long. The CDR3 region has the DNA TGTGCCAGCAGCTACTACGGGGGACAGAGCTCACCCCTCCACTTT. As protein: CASSYYGGQSSPLHF. Combining the CDR3 with reference TRBV7-2 and TRBJ1-6 gives the whole variable domain GAGVSQSPSNKVTEKGKDVELRCDPISGHTALYWYRQSLGQGLEFLIYFQGNSAPDKSGLPSDRFSAERTGGSVSTLTIQRTQQEDSAVYLCASSYYGGQSSPLHFGNGTRLTVT.

As for this clonotype: A far larger clone is a single base away, which makes a read error likely. The chain combines TRBV11-1 with TRBJ2-2; the D call may be TRBD1 or TRBD2 (5 bases each). Germline-derived CDR1 and CDR2 are SGHAT and FQDESV (reference sequence). The CDR3 consists of 17 residues. The CDR3 sequence is CASSLERTGRTTGELFF. CDR3 DNA: TGCGCCAGCAGCTTGGAACGAACGGGACGGACCACCGGGGAGCTGTTTTTT.

By frequency in the sample, this clonotype is medium-sized (0.01 to 0.1%). This chain connects TRBV10-3 to TRBJ2-2; D unresolved. Trimming shortened V by 0 bases and J by 8 bases, and 4 bases separated the two germline ends. Per the germline V gene, CDR1 is ENHRY and CDR2 is SYGVKD. The length of the CDR3 is 12 residues. In DNA form, the CDR3 reads TGTGCCATCAGTGAGTCGGTGGGGGAGCTGTTTTTT. It codes for CAISESVGELFF.

This clonotype has a single count. This chain joins TRBV12-3 or TRBV12-4 and TRBJ2-7; 8 positions match TRBD2. CDR3 size: 16 residues. V dropped 2 bases and J dropped 1; count of bases not matched to a gene: 7. This CDR3 reads CASSLMASGSSYEQYF. DNA of the CDR3: TGTGCCAGCAGTTTAATGGCAAGCGGGAGTTCCTACGAGCAGTACTTC.